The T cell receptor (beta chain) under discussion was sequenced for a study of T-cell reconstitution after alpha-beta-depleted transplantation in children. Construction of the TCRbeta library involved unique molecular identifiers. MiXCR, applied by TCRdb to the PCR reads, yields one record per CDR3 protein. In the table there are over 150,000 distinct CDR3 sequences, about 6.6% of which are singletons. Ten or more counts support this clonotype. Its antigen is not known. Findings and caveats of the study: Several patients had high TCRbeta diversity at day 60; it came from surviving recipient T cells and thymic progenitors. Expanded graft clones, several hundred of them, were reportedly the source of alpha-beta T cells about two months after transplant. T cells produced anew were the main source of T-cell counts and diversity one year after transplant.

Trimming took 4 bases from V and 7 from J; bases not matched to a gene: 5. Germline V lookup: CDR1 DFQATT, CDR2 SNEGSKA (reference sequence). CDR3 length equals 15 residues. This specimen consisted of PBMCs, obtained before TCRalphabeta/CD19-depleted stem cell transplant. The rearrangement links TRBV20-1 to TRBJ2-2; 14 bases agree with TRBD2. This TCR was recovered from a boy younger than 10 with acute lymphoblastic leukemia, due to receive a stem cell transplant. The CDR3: CSATGTSGGGGELFF. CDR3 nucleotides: TGCAGTGCTACCGGGACTAGCGGGGGAGGCGGGGAGCTGTTTTTT.